The clone carrying this T cell receptor (beta chain) was recorded at least ten times. CDR3 length equals 17 residues. V dropped 4 bases and J dropped 2; count of bases not matched to a gene: 5. Germline CDR1 is ENHRY and CDR2 is SYGVKD. These data come from a study of T cells in Graves' hyperthyroidism and ophthalmopathy. RNA transcripts yielded amplified TCR beta CDR3 regions. First-round RT-PCR of the TCR CDR3 relied on the HTBI primer set. TCRdb re-analysed the multiplex PCR reads in MiXCR, keeping a single row per CDR3 protein. Found here are some 300,000 distinct CDR3 sequences, 16% of them singletons; the top ten hold around 34%.

The V call is TRBV10-3, the J call TRBJ2-5; 15 bases line up with TRBD2. The sequence was collected from a man younger than 40 with Graves' hyperthyroidism. Sequencing used blood. The CDR3 sequence: CAISAGLAGGSQETQYF. The CDR3 coding sequence is TGTGCCATCAGTGCCGGACTAGCGGGAGGGAGTCAAGAGACCCAGTACTTC.